The clone carrying this T cell receptor (beta chain) came up once. Its antigen is undetermined. Time point meaning: recipient sample about 28 days before transplant, after cytoreduction. Recipients were bled about 28 days pretransplant and at posttransplant days 30, 100, 180. The CDR3 extends over 13 amino acids. The trim removed 4 bases at V and 4 bases at J, leaving 3 bases unmatched. The germline CDR1 and CDR2 sequences are SGHTA and FQGNSA. These data are taken from a study of T cell clonotyping in hematopoietic cell transplantation. Study-wide findings and caveats: After transplant, recipient diversity fell while pathologically expanded clonotypes grew through day 180. At the given depth, recipient repertoires were over 97% de novo clonotypes.

This table comes from immunoSEQ multiplex PCR, and its TCRdb copy is limited to in-frame clones, with some not included. Here the sample spans tens of thousands of clones, roughly 91% being singletons. This chain links TRBV7-2 with TRBJ1-2; 7 positions match TRBD1. The specimen was peripheral blood mononuclear cells, collected before stem cell transplant. The receptor comes from a man aged 50-59 years with acute myeloid leukemia. Some clones in this sample may be carry-over from other donors' samples. CDR3 loop: CASSSDRRYGYTF. The CDR3 DNA reads TGTGCCAGCAGCTCGGACAGGCGCTATGGCTACACCTTC.